This T cell receptor (beta chain) was documented in a study of blood T cell repertoires in COVID-19. The wider study: Donors in the United States, Italy and Spain gave samples during acute or convalescent COVID-19. The analysed material was cDNA or gDNA that came from T cells, B-cell-depleted T cells, or PBMCs.

How the authors handled the data: Scientists estimated how many nucleated cells there were by amplifying reference gene primers. TCRdb's table, derived via immunoSEQ multiplex PCR, lists solely in-frame clones and lacks some. Clonal size and the V and J genes are those of that table, whereas D and trimming came from the DNA. Of over 200,000 clones in the sample, 80% to 85% are singletons; the top ten hold 15% to 20%. Unmatched junction bases numbered 9, after V lost 5 bases and J lost 8 bases. In germline, CDR1 is LNHDA, CDR2 SQIVND (reference sequence). The CDR3 contains 14 residues. This clone has ten or more counts.

This clonotype was obtained from a woman older than 75 with active or convalescent COVID-19. Specimen: peripheral blood. This chain uses TRBV19 with TRBJ1-3; 7 bases agree with TRBD1. Here the CDR3 reads CASSSGTATHTIYF. Here the CDR3 DNA reads TGTGCCAGTAGTTCCGGGACAGCAACCCACACCATATATTTT.